This T cell receptor (beta chain) was recorded in a study of cytomegalovirus exposure and HLA in healthy donors. Findings and limits, study-wide: Being indistinguishable, some V segments were excluded, TRBV6-2 and TRBV6-3 among them.

PCR employed 60 Vbeta and 13 Jbeta primers. Sequenced by immunoSEQ multiplex PCR; TCRdb stores in-frame clones only, minus some. Of about 210,000 clones listed, 75% to 90% are singletons. The sample holds a few counts of this clone. The antigen remains undetermined. The CDR3 totals 17 residues. Losses at the gene ends were 2 bases for V and 4 bases for J; bases not matched to a gene: 11. CDR1 and CDR2 (germline): SGHRS, YFSETQ. The sample comprised PBMCs. This sequence joins TRBV5-1 and TRBJ2-3; 9 bases line up with TRBD2. This sequence was found in a woman aged 25-40 years in good health and CMV-seronegative. For the CDR3, the DNA is TGCGCCAGCAGCTTTATTAGCGGGGGCACTGGCGCAGATACGCAGTATTTT. Its protein product is CASSFISGGTGADTQYF.